This T cell receptor (beta chain) comes out of a study of cytotoxic CD8 clonotypes in ibrutinib-treated CLL. The table came from immunoSEQ multiplex PCR; TCRdb's copy has only in-frame clones and leaves some out. The sample lists about 140,000 clones; roughly 80% were seen once. The CDR3 is 14 residues long. V lost 4 bases and J lost 0, with 8 bases in between. The germline V gene has CDR1 LNHDA and CDR2 SQIVND (reference sequence). This sequence originates from a human donor with chronic lymphocytic leukemia. J is TRBJ2-3 and V is TRBV19; no clear D gene. The starting material was PBMCs, obtained after 12 months of ibrutinib treatment. For the CDR3, the DNA is TGTGCCAGTAGTAAAGACAAAAGCACAGATACGCAGTATTTT. It specifies CASSKDKSTDTQYF.